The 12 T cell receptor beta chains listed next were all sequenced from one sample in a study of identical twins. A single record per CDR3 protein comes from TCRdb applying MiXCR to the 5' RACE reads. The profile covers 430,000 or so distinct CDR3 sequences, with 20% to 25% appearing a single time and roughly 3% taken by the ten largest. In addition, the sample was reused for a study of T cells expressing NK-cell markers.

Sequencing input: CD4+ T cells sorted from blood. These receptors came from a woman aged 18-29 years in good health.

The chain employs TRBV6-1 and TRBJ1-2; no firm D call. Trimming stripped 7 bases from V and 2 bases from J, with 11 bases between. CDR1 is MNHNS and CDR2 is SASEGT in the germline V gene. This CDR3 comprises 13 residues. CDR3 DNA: TGTGCCAGCACCCTGGACGGGAACTATGGCTACACCTTC. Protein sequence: CASTLDGNYGYTF.

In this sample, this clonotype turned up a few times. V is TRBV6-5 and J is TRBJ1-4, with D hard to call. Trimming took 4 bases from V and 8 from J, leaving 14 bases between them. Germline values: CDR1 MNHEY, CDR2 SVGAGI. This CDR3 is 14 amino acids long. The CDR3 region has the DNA TGTGCCAGCAGTTGGCGTGGGGTTGACGAAAAACTGTTTTTT. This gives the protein CASSWRGVDEKLFF.

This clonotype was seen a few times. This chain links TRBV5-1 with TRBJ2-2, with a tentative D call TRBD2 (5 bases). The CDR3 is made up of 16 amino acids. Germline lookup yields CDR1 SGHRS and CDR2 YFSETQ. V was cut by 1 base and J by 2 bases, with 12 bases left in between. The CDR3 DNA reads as TGCGCCAGCAGCTTGTCGGGTGACTACAACACCGGGGAGCTGTTTTTT. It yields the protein CASSLSGDYNTGELFF.

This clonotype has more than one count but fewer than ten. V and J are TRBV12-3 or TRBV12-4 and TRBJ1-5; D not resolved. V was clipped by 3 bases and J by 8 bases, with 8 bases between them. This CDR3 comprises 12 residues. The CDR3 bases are TGTGCCAGCAGTTTTTCCGTAGAGCCCCAGCATTTT. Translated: CASSFSVEPQHF.

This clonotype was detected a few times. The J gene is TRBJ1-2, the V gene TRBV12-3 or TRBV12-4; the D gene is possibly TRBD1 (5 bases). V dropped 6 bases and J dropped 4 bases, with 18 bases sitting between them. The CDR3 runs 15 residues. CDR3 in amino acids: CASSLRAGFFYGYTF. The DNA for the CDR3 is TGTGCCAGCAGCCTAAGAGCAGGGTTTTTCTATGGCTACACCTTC.

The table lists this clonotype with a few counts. The DNA for the CDR3 is TGTGCCATCAGTGAAGAGGGACGAGGCTACACCTTC. It specifies CAISEEGRGYTF. This chain joins TRBV10-3 and TRBJ1-2; D is possibly TRBD1 (5 bases). This CDR3 spans 12 amino acids. Germline values: CDR1 ENHRY, CDR2 SYGVKD. The germline V and J ends were trimmed by 3 bases and 8 bases, with 10 bases remaining between them.

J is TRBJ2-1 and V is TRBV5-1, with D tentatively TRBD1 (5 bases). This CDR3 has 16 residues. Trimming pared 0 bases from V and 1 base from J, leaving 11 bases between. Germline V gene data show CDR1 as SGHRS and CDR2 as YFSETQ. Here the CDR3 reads CASSLEGPISYNEQFF. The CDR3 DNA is TGCGCCAGCAGCTTGGAGGGGCCGATATCCTACAATGAGCAGTTCTTC.

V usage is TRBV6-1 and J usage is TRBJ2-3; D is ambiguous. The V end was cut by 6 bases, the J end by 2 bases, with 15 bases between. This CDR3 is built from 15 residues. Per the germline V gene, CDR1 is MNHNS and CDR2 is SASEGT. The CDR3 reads CASRVIPSNTDTQYF. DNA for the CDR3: TGTGCCAGCAGGGTTATCCCTTCCAACACAGATACGCAGTATTTT.

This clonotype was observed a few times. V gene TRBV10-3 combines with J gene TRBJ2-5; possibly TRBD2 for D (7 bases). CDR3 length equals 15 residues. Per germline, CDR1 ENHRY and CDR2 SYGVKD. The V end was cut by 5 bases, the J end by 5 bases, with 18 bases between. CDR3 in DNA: TGTGCCATCAGTTCGCGGGGGCCGGAAAGGGAGACCCAGTACTTC. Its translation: CAISSRGPERETQYF.

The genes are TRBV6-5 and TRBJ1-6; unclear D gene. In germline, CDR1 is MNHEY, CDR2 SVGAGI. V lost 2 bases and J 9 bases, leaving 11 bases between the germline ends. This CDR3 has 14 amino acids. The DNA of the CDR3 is TGTGCCAGCAGTTACGAGCGTCGAGGTTCACCCCTCCACTTT. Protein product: CASSYERRGSPLHF.

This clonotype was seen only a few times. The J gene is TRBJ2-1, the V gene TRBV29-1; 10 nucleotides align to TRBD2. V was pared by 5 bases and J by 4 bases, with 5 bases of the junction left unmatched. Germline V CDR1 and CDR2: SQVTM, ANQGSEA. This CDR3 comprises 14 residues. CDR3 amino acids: CSVRGLAEYNEQFF. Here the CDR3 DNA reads TGCAGCGTTCGCGGACTAGCGGAATACAATGAGCAGTTCTTC.

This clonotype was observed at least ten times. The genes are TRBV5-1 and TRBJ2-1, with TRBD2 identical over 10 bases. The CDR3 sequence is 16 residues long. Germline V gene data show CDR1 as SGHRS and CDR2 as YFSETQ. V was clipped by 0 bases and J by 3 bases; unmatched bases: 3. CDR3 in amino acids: CASSLAGTSVYNEQFF. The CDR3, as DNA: TGCGCCAGCAGCTTGGCCGGGACTAGCGTCTACAATGAGCAGTTCTTC.